One sample yielded the 29 T cell receptor beta chains listed below, sequenced in a study of blood T cells in healthy people across ages. For the second PCR, which ran for about 7 to 12 cycles, a sample-barcoded 5' primer and a J-beta primer mix were used. Each CDR3 protein gets one entry after TCRdb re-called the 5' RACE reads with MiXCR. The sample holds roughly 680,000 distinct CDR3 sequences, over 40% seen once. The sequencing sample was made of blood. The receptors come from a woman older than 75 in good health.

This clonotype was counted a few times. The chain employs TRBV3-1 and TRBJ1-2; unclear D gene. V gave up 1 base and J gave up 2 bases, with 8 bases separating them. This CDR3 is built from 14 residues. Germline assignment: CDR1 LGHDT and CDR2 YNNKEL (reference sequence). DNA of the CDR3: TGTGCCAGCAGCCAAGTCGATGCGAACTATGGCTACACCTTC. It encodes CASSQVDANYGYTF.

This clonotype was observed a few times. The chain carries TRBV5-1 and TRBJ2-1, with TRBD2 identical over 8 bases. The germline CDR1 and CDR2 sequences are SGHRS and YFSETQ. This CDR3 has 15 amino acids. The junction had 6 bases not matched to a gene; V was cut back by 2 bases and J by 5 bases. As DNA, the CDR3 is TGCGCCAGCAGCTTAGGCGCGGGGGGACACAATGAGCAGTTCTTC. Amino acids: CASSLGAGGHNEQFF.

This clonotype was counted only a few times. V usage is TRBV27 and J usage is TRBJ2-1, with TRBD2 identical over 14 bases. Per germline, CDR1 MNHEY and CDR2 SMNVEV (reference sequence). There are 16 residues in the CDR3. The J segment lost 6 bases and the V segment lost 5 bases, leaving 6 bases of the junction unmatched. The CDR3 loop reads CASSPRGTSGSNEQFF. CDR3 in DNA: TGTGCCAGCAGTCCTAGGGGGACTAGCGGGAGCAATGAGCAGTTCTTC.

This clonotype was seen a single time. CDR3 nucleotide sequence: TGCGCCAGCAGCCTGGCAAGCCCGAACACCGGGGAGCTGTTTTTT. The encoded protein is CASSLASPNTGELFF. The chain uses TRBV4-3 and TRBJ2-2; unclear D gene. Germline CDR1 reads LGHNA; CDR2 reads YSLEER. The CDR3 has 15 amino acids. V was pared by 4 bases and J by 0 bases, with 9 bases between.

In the case of this clonotype: This may come from a read error, since a much larger clone is one base off. The chain joins TRBV6-5 to TRBJ2-4; 7 positions match TRBD2. The DNA end is a closer match to TRBJ2-7, so the J assignment may be wrong. Germline CDR1 and CDR2: MNHEY and SVGAGI. There are 16 residues in the CDR3. The DNA of the CDR3 is TGTGTCAGCAGTTACGACGATCGCGGGAGTGTGTACGAGCAGTACTTC. This translates into CVSSYDDRGSVYEQYF.

This clonotype was detected ten times or more. This chain uses TRBV7-2 with TRBJ1-5; TRBD1 might be the D (5 bases). The V gene lost 5 bases and the J gene lost 8 bases, with 13 bases spanning the gap. CDR1 and CDR2 (germline): SGHTA, FQGNSA. CDR3 length equals 13 residues. CDR3 loop: CASSLTGGEPQHF. CDR3 coding DNA: TGTGCCAGCAGCCTCACGGGAGGGGAGCCCCAGCATTTT.

This chain joins TRBV4-2 and TRBJ1-3; D remains unclear. This CDR3 has 15 amino acids. Germline V gene sequence: CDR1 LGHNA, CDR2 YNFKEQ. Between the trimmed V and J ends, which lost 0 bases and 0 bases, there was a span of 6 bases. In nucleotides, the CDR3 is TGTGCCAGCAGCCAAGACATTTTCTCTGGAAACACCATATATTTT. It yields the protein CASSQDIFSGNTIYF.

This clonotype was detected ten times or more. The chain employs TRBV10-3 and TRBJ2-1; TRBD1 matches at 11 bases. CDR3 length equals 14 residues. J gave up 5 bases and V 11 bases, and 8 bases lay outside the gene matches. Germline values: CDR1 ENHRY, CDR2 SYGVKD. CDR3 sequence: CASTGTGGNNEQFF. The CDR3 bases are TGTGCCTCGACCGGGACAGGGGGGAACAATGAGCAGTTCTTC.

Only a few counts were recorded for this clonotype. The chain links TRBV18 to TRBJ1-4, with D unresolved. V was pared by 3 bases and J by 4 bases, with 21 bases between. Germline V gene data show CDR1 as KGHSH and CDR2 as LQKENI. The CDR3 contains 18 residues. CDR3 sequence: CASSPQSLALSINEKLFF. The CDR3 DNA follows: TGTGCCAGCTCACCTCAATCTCTCGCCTTGTCCATTAATGAAAAACTGTTTTTT. Full variable domain (rest looked up from reference TRBV18 and TRBJ1-4): NAGVMQNPRHLVRRRGQEARLRCSPMKGHSHVYWYRQLPEEGLKFMVYLQKENIIDESGMPKERFSAEFPKEGPSILRIQQVVRGDSAAYFCASSPQSLALSINEKLFFGSGTQLSVL.

The chain combines TRBV6-5 with TRBJ2-4; D possibly matches TRBD1 or TRBD2 (6 bases each). Trimming shortened V by 2 bases and J by 13 bases, and 21 bases separated the two germline ends. CDR3 length equals 15 residues. Germline V gives CDR1 MNHEY, CDR2 SVGAGI. CDR3: CASSYRDIGDGGQYF. CDR3 nucleotides: TGTGCCAGCAGTTACCGGGACATTGGAGATGGGGGGCAGTACTTC.

This clonotype was picked up a small number of times. The chain recombines TRBV6-1 with TRBJ2-5, with TRBD2 matching 10 bases. V was clipped by 7 bases and J by 5 bases; unmatched bases: 19. Germline CDR1 MNHNS, CDR2 SASEGT. The CDR3 extends over 18 amino acids. The CDR3 loop is CASKTWASGGSSRETQYF. The CDR3, as DNA: TGTGCCAGCAAAACTTGGGCTAGCGGGGGAAGCAGTAGGGAGACCCAGTACTTC.

This clonotype was seen repeatedly, ten times or more. The rearrangement uses TRBV20-1 and TRBJ2-4; possibly TRBD2 for D (5 bases). The germline V gene encodes CDR1 DFQATT and CDR2 SNEGSKA (reference sequence). This CDR3 spans 13 amino acids. V was clipped by 3 bases and J by 6 bases, with 12 bases between them. The DNA of the CDR3 is TGCAGTGCTAGCCAGAGGGTTGGAAACATTCAGTACTTC. Translation gives CSASQRVGNIQYF.

Of note for this clonotype: This clone may be a read error of a much larger clone one base away. The genes are TRBV27 and TRBJ2-7; TRBD1 matches 7 bases. The length of the CDR3 is 17 residues. Germline CDR1 is MNHEY and CDR2 is SMNVEV (reference sequence). With V trimmed by 5 bases and J by 4 bases, 17 bases remained unmatched. The CDR3 sequence: CASSIGNRGIGAYEQYF. CDR3 in DNA: TGTGCCAGCAGTATAGGTAACAGGGGAATAGGGGCGTACGAGCAGTACTTC.

This sequence joins TRBV9 and TRBJ2-1; 12 bases agree with TRBD1. Losses at the gene ends were 4 bases for V and 5 bases for J; bases not matched to a gene: 7. Germline V gives CDR1 SGDLS, CDR2 YYNGEE. This CDR3 contains 16 residues. The CDR3 DNA reads TGTGCCAGCAGCCCTCGGGACAGGGGGCGCAACAATGAGCAGTTCTTC. Translating gives CASSPRDRGRNNEQFF.

This clonotype was counted ten times or more. The rearrangement links TRBV7-2 to TRBJ2-1; 10 nucleotides align to TRBD2. Germline V gene data show CDR1 as SGHTA and CDR2 as FQGNSA. V gave up 6 bases and J gave up 4 bases; unmatched junction bases: 6. The CDR3 length is 15 residues. CDR3 nucleotides: TGTGCCAGCAGTCAAGCGGGGGGGCCATACAATGAGCAGTTCTTC. Its protein is CASSQAGGPYNEQFF.

The CDR3 nucleotides are TGTGCCAGCAGCCAAAGGGGCGTGGGAAACATTCAGTACTTC. It is translated as CASSQRGVGNIQYF. This chain uses TRBV3-1 with TRBJ2-4, with D tentatively TRBD1 (5 bases). V was clipped by 2 bases and J by 6 bases, with 11 bases between them. Germline CDR1 and CDR2: LGHDT and YNNKEL (reference sequence). The CDR3 covers 14 residues.

V and J are TRBV6-2 or TRBV6-3 and TRBJ2-1; D may be TRBD1 (7 bases). Germline CDR1 reads MNHEY; CDR2 reads SVGEGT. The CDR3 is 15 amino acids. The V and J ends lost 0 bases and 9 bases respectively, with 15 bases between them. The CDR3 DNA sequence: TGTGCCAGCAGTTACTCGCATTCAGGGGGGATTGAGCAGTTCTTC. It translates to CASSYSHSGGIEQFF.

The chain couples TRBV2 to TRBJ1-2, with D perhaps TRBD1 (6 bases). Germline V gives CDR1 SNHLY, CDR2 FYNNEI. This CDR3 has 15 amino acids. V gave up 6 bases and J gave up 0 bases, with 14 bases separating them. The chain's CDR3 is CASRFQGRANYGYTF. CDR3 nucleotide sequence: TGTGCCAGCAGGTTCCAGGGGAGAGCTAACTATGGCTACACCTTC.

This clonotype was found a few times. The CDR3 DNA follows: TGCAGTGCTAGTGGGGGCCGGTCCTACGAGCAGTACTTC. Protein sequence: CSASGGRSYEQYF. The chain uses TRBV20-1 and TRBJ2-7, with D perhaps TRBD1 (6 bases). Looked up from germline, CDR1 is DFQATT and CDR2 is SNEGSKA (reference sequence). Trimming stripped 3 bases from V and 1 base from J, with 10 bases between. The CDR3 runs 13 residues.

The chain couples TRBV5-1 to TRBJ1-5; 7 bases line up with TRBD1. This CDR3 comprises 15 residues. The germline CDR1 and CDR2 sequences are SGHRS and YFSETQ. V trimming: 0 bases; J trimming: 4 bases; junction bases outside the gene matches: 4. CDR3 in amino acids: CASSLEGARNQPQHF. Written as DNA, the CDR3 is TGCGCCAGCAGCTTGGAGGGGGCGAGGAATCAGCCCCAGCATTTT.

This chain connects TRBV4-1 to TRBJ2-7, with 14 bases fitting TRBD2. This CDR3 spans 17 amino acids. The junction had 8 bases not matched to a gene; V was cut back by 0 bases and J by 7 bases. The V gene's germline CDR1 is MGHRA and CDR2 YSYEKL. The CDR3 DNA follows: TGCGCCAGCAGCCAAGATGTGACTAGCGGGGGGGGCAATGAGCAGTACTTC. Protein sequence: CASSQDVTSGGGNEQYF.

This clonotype was counted at least ten times. This chain links TRBV11-2 with TRBJ2-1; a weak D match, TRBD1 (6 bases). The CDR3 extends over 15 amino acids. The germline V gene has CDR1 SGHAT and CDR2 FQNNGV. With 5 bases removed from V and 7 bases from J, the gap between germline ends came to 18 bases. The CDR3 is CASSVTGPRRNEQFF. The CDR3 DNA reads TGTGCCAGCAGCGTCACAGGGCCTCGGCGGAATGAGCAGTTCTTC.

This clonotype has only one observation. This chain links TRBV29-1 with TRBJ2-1; TRBD2 agrees at 7 bases. Per the germline V gene, CDR1 is SQVTM and CDR2 is ANQGSEA. The CDR3 contains 11 residues. Trimming cost V 8 bases and J 7 bases; bases outside gene matches: 5. In DNA form, the CDR3 reads TGCAGCCTCACGGGACTAAATGAGCAGTTCTTC. Its translation is CSLTGLNEQFF.

The chain links TRBV7-3 to TRBJ2-3; 9 bases fit TRBD2. J lost 3 bases, V lost 1 base, and 5 bases had no gene match. This CDR3 comprises 16 residues. The V gene's germline CDR1 is SGHTA and CDR2 FQGTGA. CDR3 protein: CASSLNAGGQTDTQYF. CDR3 sequence (DNA): TGTGCCAGCAGCTTAAATGCGGGGGGGCAAACAGATACGCAGTATTTT.

This clonotype has a handful of counts. CDR3 coding DNA: TGTGCCAGCAGTAACGATGAGCGGGGTTATTCTAGCACAGATACGCAGTATTTT. This translates into CASSNDERGYSSTDTQYF. The chain is built from TRBV9 and TRBJ2-3, with 7 bases that match TRBD2. V lost 5 bases and J lost 0; bases outside the gene matches: 15. The germline V gene has CDR1 SGDLS and CDR2 YYNGEE. CDR3 size: 18 residues. The whole variable domain, remainder taken from reference TRBV9 and TRBJ2-3, is DSGVTQTPKHLITATGQRVTLRCSPRSGDLSVYWYQQSLDQGLQFLIQYYNGEERAKGNILERFSAQQFPDLHSELNLSSLELGDSALYFCASSNDERGYSSTDTQYFGPGTRLTVL.

V gene TRBV7-2 combines with J gene TRBJ1-2; D gene unclear. This CDR3 has 13 amino acids. Germline CDR1 SGHTA, CDR2 FQGNSA. Trimming pared 5 bases from V and 8 bases from J, leaving 15 bases between. The CDR3 sequence is CASSPLGVEGYTF. CDR3 DNA sequence: TGTGCCAGCAGCCCCCTTGGGGTGGAAGGCTACACCTTC.

Details on this clonotype: The junction shows a germline mismatch at one end, possibly a read error. CDR3 sequence (DNA): TGTGCCATCAGTTACGGATCACAGGTATCCAATGAGCAGTTCTTC. Its protein product is CAISYGSQVSNEQFF. The chain links TRBV6-6 to TRBJ2-1, with TRBD1 as a possible D gene (5 bases). The germline V gene encodes CDR1 MNHNY and CDR2 SVGAGI (reference sequence). This CDR3 region has 15 residues.

This clonotype was detected ten times or more. V gene TRBV4-3 combines with J gene TRBJ2-1; 9 bases line up with TRBD2. The V gene end was trimmed by 0 bases and the J gene end by 13 bases; junction bases not matched to a gene: 10. The CDR3 covers 15 residues. Germline lookup yields CDR1 LGHNA and CDR2 YSLEER. The CDR3 DNA sequence: TGCGCCAGCAGCCAAGATATAGCTAGCGGGACCCTTCAGTTCTTC. Its translation is CASSQDIASGTLQFF.

Notes on this clonotype: It may be a read error: a sequence one base away is much more abundant. V usage is TRBV7-8 and J usage is TRBJ2-1; TRBD2 matches 12 bases. The DNA end favors TRBJ2-7, so the J call may be wrong. Looked up from germline, CDR1 is SGHVS and CDR2 is FQNEAQ. The CDR3 totals 18 residues. The CDR3 loop is CASSLDRWTSGIYNEQYF. The DNA of the CDR3 is TGTGCCAGCAGCTTAGATAGGTGGACTAGCGGGATTTACAATGAGCAGTACTTC.